Sequencing of this TCR beta chain was carried out in a study of blood T cell repertoires in COVID-19. About the study: Samples of COVID-19 (acute and convalescent) were obtained from the United States, Italy and Spain. T cells, B-cell-depleted T cells, or PBMCs provided the cDNA or gDNA that served as material.

In the original workflow: How many nucleated cells were present was estimated from reference gene primer amplification. Assay: immunoSEQ multiplex PCR; the TCRdb copy retains only in-frame clones and omits some. From that table come the V and J calls and clone size; the DNA was used to work out D and trimming. Of under 200,000 clones listed, under 90% are singletons. This CDR3 is 15 amino acids long. Trimming took off 7 bases at V and 3 bases at J, with 19 bases between the two ends. Germline assignment: CDR1 MDHEN and CDR2 SYDVKM. V usage is TRBV28 and J usage is TRBJ2-7; weak D call: TRBD1 (6 bases). The sequence was obtained from a woman between 50 and 59 years old who had recovered from COVID-19. What was sequenced was PBMCs or T cells enriched from blood (not recorded which). DNA for the CDR3: TGTGCCAGCATCCCCAGGGGATTGGGAGTCTACGAGCAGTACTTC. Translated, it gives CASIPRGLGVYEQYF.